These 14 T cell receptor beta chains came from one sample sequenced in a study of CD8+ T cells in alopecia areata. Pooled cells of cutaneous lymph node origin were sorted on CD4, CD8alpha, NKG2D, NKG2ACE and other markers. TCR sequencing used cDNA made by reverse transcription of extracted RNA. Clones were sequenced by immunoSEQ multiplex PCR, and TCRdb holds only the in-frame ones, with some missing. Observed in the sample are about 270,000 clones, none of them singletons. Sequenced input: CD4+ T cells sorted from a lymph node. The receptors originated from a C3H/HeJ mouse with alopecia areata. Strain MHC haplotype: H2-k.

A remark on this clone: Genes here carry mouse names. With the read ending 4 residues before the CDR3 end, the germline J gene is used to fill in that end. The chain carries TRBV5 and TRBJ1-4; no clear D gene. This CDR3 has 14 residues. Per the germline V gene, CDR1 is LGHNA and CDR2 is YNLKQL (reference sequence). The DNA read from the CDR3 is TGTGCCAGCAGCCAAGAGAGCCTGGTCGAA. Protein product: CASSQESLVE. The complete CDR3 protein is CASSQESLVERLFF.

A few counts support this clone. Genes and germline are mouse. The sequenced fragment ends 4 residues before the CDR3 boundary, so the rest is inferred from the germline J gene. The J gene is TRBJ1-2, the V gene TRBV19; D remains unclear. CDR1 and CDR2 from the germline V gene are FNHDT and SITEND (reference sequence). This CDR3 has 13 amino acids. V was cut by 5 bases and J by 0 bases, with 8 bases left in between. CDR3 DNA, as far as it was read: TGTGCCAGCAGATGGGGTTCAAACTCC. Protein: CASRWGSNS. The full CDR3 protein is CASRWGSNSDYTF.

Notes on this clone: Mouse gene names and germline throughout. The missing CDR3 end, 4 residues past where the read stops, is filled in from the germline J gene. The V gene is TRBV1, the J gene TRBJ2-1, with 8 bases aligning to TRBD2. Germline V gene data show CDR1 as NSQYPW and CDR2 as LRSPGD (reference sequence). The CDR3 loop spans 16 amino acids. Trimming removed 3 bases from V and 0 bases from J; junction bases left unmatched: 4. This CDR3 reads CTCSALDWANYAEQFF. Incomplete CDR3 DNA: TGCACCTGCAGTGCTCTGGACTGGGCTAACTATGCT.

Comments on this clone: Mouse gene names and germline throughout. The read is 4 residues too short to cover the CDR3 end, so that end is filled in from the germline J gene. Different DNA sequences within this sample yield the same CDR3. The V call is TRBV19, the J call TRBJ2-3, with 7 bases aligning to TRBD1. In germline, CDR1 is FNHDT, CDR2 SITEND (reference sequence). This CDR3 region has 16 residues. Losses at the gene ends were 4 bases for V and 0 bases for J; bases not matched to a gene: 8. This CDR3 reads CASSPRDRGSAETLYF. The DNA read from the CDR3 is TGTGCCAGCAGTCCCCGGGACAGAGGAAGTGCAGAA.

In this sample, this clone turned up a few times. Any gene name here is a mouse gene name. The CDR3 spells CASSDLRGNTGQLYF. The CDR3 bases that were read are TGTGCCAGCAGTGATCTGAGGGGAAACACCGGG. The gene calls are TRBV13-1 and TRBJ2-2; D is perhaps TRBD1 (5 bases). The read falls 4 residues short of the CDR3 end, and the missing part is taken from the germline J gene. V lost 1 base and J lost 1, with 8 bases in between. This CDR3 is built from 15 residues. CDR1 and CDR2 (germline): NSHNY, SYGAGN.

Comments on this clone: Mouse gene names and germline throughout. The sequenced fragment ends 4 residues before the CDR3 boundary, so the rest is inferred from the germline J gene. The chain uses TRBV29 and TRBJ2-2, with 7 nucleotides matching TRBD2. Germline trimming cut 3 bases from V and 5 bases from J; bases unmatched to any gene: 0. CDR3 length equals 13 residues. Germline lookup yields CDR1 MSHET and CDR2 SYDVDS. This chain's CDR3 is CASSFGGTGQLYF. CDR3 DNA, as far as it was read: TGTGCTAGCAGTTTTGGGGGGACCGGG. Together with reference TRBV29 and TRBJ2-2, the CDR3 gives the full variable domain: DMKVTQMPRYLIKRMGENVLLECGQDMSHETMYWYRQDPGLGLQLIYISYDVDSNSEGDIPKGYRVSRKKREHFSLILDSAKTNQTSVYFCASSFGGTGQLYFGEGSKLTVL.

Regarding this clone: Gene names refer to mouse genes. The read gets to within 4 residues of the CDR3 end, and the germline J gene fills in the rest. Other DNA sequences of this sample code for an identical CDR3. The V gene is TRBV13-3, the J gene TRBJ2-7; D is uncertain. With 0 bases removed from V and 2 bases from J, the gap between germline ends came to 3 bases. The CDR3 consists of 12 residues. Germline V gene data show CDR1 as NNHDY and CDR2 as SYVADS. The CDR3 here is CASSDATYEQYF. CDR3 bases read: TGTGCCAGCAGTGATGCTACCTAT.

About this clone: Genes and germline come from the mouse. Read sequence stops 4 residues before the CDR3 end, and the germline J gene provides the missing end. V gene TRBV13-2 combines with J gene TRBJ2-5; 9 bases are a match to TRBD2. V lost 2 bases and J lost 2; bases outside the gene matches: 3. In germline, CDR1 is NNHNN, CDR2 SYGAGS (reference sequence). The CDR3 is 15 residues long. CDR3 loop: CASGEPLGGQDTQYF. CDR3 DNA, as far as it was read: TGTGCCAGCGGTGAGCCACTGGGGGGCCAAGAC.

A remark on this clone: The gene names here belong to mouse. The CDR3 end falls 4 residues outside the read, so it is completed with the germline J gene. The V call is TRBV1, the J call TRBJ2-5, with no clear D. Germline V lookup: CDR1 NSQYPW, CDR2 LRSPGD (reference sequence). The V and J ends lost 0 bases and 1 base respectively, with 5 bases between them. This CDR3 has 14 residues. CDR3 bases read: TGCACCTGCAGTGCAGACAGCTACCAAGAC. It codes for CTCSADSYQD. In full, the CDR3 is CTCSADSYQDTQYF.

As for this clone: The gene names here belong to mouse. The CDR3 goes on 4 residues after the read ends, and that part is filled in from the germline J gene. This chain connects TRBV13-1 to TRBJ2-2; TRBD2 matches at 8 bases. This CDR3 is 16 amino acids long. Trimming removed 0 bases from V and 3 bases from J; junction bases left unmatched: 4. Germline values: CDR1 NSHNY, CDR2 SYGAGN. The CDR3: CASSDDGGAHTGQLYF. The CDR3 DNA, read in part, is TGTGCCAGCAGTGATGACGGGGGGGCCCACACCGGG.

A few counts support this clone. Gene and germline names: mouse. The CDR3 DNA, read in part, is TGTGCCAGCAGCCAAGAGGCAGGGGGAGGAAATTCGCCC. This translates into CASSQEAGGGNSP. The whole CDR3 reads CASSQEAGGGNSPLYF. The genes are TRBV5 and TRBJ1-6; 7 bases match TRBD1. The read finishes 3 residues shy of the CDR3 end, and the germline J gene is used to complete it. TRBJ1-6 is flagged as an ORF with uncertain function. The CDR3 is made up of 16 amino acids. The germline CDR1 and CDR2 sequences are LGHNA and YNLKQL (reference sequence). With V trimmed by 0 bases and J by 7 bases, 6 bases remained unmatched.

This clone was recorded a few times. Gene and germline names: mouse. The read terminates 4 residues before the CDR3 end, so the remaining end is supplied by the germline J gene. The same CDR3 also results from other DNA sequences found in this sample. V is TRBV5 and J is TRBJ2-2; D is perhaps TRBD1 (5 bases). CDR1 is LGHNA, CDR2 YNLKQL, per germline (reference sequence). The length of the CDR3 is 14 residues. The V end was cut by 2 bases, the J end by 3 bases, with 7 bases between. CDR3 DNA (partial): TGTGCCAGCAGCCAACAGGGTTACACCGGG. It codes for CASSQQGYTG. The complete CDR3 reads CASSQQGYTGQLYF.

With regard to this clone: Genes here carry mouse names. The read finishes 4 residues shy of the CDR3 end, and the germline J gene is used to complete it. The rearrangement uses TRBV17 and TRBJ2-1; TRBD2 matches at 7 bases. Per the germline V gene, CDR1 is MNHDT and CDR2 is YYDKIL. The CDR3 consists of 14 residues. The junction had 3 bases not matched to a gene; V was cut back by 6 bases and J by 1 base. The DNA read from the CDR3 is TGTGCTAGCAGGGGGGGGTCCAACTATGCT. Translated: CASRGGSNYA. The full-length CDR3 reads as CASRGGSNYAEQFF.

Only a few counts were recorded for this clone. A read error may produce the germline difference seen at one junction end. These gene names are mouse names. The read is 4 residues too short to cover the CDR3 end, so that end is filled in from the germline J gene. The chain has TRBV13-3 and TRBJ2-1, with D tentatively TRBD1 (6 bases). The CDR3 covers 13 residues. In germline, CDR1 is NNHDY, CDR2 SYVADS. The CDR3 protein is CTSSRTDYAEQFF. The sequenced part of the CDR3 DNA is TGTACCAGCTCCAGGACAGACTATGCT.